Presented here are 8 T cell receptor beta chains from one specimen sequenced in a study of persistence of HIV-infected CD4 T cells. The immunoSEQ assay was version 4, run in survey mode. Assay: immunoSEQ multiplex PCR; the TCRdb copy retains only in-frame clones and omits some. The table records 35,000 or so clones, roughly 84% of them present only once. These receptors' antigens are unknown. Overlapping HIV-1 Gag 15-mer peptides at about 1 ug per peptide per mL were used. CD40L/CD69 double-negative CD45RO-high memory CD4+ T cells were collected. Sequences were derived from cultured CD4+ T cells from PBMCs, sampled from a patient who received antiretroviral therapy. These receptors all come from an adult with HIV. The donor label of this sample is uncertain.

V and J are TRBV7-9 and TRBJ2-1; D gene ambiguous. Looked up from germline, CDR1 is SEHNR and CDR2 is FQNEAQ (reference sequence). CDR3 length: 14 amino acids. V was cut by 5 bases and J by 1 base, with 9 bases left in between. The DNA for the CDR3 is TGTGCCAGCAGCCCGGCCCTATCCTACAATGAGCAGTTCTTC. Translation: CASSPALSYNEQFF.

This chain joins TRBV7-2 and TRBJ2-3; D gene ambiguous. This CDR3 has 14 amino acids. Germline loops: CDR1 SGHTA, CDR2 FQGNSA. Trimming took 1 base from V and 3 from J, leaving 8 bases between them. The CDR3 protein is CASSLGWVTDTQYF. The CDR3 DNA sequence: TGTGCCAGCAGCTTAGGGTGGGTTACAGATACGCAGTATTTT.

The chain joins TRBV11-1 to TRBJ1-1; tentative D call: TRBD1 (5 bases). Germline V CDR1 and CDR2: SGHAT, FQDESV (reference sequence). The CDR3 has 14 amino acids. The V gene lost 0 bases and the J gene lost 6 bases, with 11 bases spanning the gap. The CDR3: CASSLAGAKAEAFF. The CDR3 bases are TGTGCCAGCAGCTTAGCAGGGGCGAAGGCTGAAGCTTTCTTT.

This chain links TRBV28 with TRBJ1-1; TRBD1 matches 7 bases. Germline CDR1 is MDHEN and CDR2 is SYDVKM. This CDR3 has 14 amino acids. Germline trimming cut 6 bases from V and 4 bases from J; bases unmatched to any gene: 8. In DNA, the CDR3 is TGTGCCAGCAGATCGCAGGGACAGACCACTGAAGCTTTCTTT. Amino acids: CASRSQGQTTEAFF.

This chain connects TRBV28 to TRBJ2-4; the D gene is possibly TRBD1 (6 bases). V lost 3 bases to trimming and J lost 7 bases, with 16 bases between them. The CDR3 covers 15 residues. CDR1 is MDHEN, CDR2 SYDVKM, per germline. The CDR3 nucleotides read TGTGCCAGCAGTTTCTTAGAGGGAAGGGGGAACATTCAGTACTTC. The encoded protein is CASSFLEGRGNIQYF.

This clone was observed a few times. This chain connects TRBV7-9 to TRBJ1-4; the D is unclear. The CDR3 is made up of 12 amino acids. From germline, CDR1 is SEHNR and CDR2 FQNEAQ (reference sequence). Between the trimmed V and J ends, which lost 3 bases and 4 bases, there was a span of 3 bases. For the CDR3, the DNA is TGTGCCAGCAGCTTCGTTAATGAAAAACTGTTTTTT. Translation: CASSFVNEKLFF.

The chain combines TRBV28 with TRBJ2-7; 15 bases are shared with TRBD2. This CDR3 spans 14 amino acids. The V gene end was trimmed by 7 bases and the J gene end by 7 bases; junction bases not matched to a gene: 5. Germline lookup yields CDR1 MDHEN and CDR2 SYDVKM. The CDR3 bases are TGTGCCAGCAAGGGACTAGCGGGGGGTTATGAGCAGTACTTC. Translated, it gives CASKGLAGGYEQYF.

V and J are TRBV19 and TRBJ2-2, with 7 bases matching TRBD1. The CDR3 contains 17 residues. With 7 bases clipped from V and 0 bases from J, the junction kept 11 bases outside the gene matches. Germline lookup yields CDR1 LNHDA and CDR2 SQIVND (reference sequence). CDR3 nucleotide sequence: TGTGCCAGTAAGTCCCACCACCAGGGGGCGAACACCGGGGAGCTGTTTTTT. Protein: CASKSHHQGANTGELFF.